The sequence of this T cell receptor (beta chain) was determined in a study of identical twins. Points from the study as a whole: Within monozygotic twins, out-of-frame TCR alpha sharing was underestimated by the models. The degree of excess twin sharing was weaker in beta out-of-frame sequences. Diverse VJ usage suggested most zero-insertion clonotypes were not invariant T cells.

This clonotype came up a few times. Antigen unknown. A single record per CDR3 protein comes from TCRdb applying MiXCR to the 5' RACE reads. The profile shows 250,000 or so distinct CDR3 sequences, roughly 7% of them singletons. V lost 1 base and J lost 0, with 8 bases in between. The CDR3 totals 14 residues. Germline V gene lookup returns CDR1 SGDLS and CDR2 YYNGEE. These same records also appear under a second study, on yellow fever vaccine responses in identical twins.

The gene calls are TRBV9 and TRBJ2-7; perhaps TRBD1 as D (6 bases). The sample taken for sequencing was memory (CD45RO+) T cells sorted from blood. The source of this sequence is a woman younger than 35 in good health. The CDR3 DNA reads TGTGCCAGCAGCGTAACAGGGAGCTCCTACGAGCAGTACTTC. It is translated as CASSVTGSSYEQYF.